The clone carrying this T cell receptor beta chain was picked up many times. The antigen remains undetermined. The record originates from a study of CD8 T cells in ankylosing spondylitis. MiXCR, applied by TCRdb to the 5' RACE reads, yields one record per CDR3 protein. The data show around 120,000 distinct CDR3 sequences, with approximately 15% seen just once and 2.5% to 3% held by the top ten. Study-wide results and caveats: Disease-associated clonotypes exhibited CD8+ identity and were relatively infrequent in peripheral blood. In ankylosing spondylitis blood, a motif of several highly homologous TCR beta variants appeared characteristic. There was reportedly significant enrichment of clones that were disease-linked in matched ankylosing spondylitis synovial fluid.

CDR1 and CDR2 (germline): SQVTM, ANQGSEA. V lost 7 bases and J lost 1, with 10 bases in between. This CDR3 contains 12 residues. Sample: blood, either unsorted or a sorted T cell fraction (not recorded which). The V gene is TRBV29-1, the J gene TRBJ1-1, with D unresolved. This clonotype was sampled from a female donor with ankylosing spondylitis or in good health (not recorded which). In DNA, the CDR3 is TGCAGCGCCTGGGCCTGGAACACTGAAGCTTTCTTT. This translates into CSAWAWNTEAFF.